This T cell receptor (beta chain) was identified in a study of blood T cell repertoires in COVID-19. Study context: Researchers got acute and convalescent COVID-19 samples from the United States, Italy and Spain. Sample material is recorded as cDNA or gDNA derived from T cells, B-cell-depleted T cells, or PBMCs.

As handled by the study authors: Reference gene primer amplification gave nucleated cell count estimates. The data were produced by immunoSEQ multiplex PCR, yet TCRdb's version contains in-frame clones alone and is incomplete. V, J and clone size are those of that table, while D and trimming were read from the DNA. The table has roughly 130,000 clones, over 65% seen once. Sequencing was done on a sample of peripheral blood. This sequence was found in an older woman with acute or convalescent COVID-19.

CDR3 in amino acids: CASSQRTSGGETQYF. In DNA form, the CDR3 reads TGTGCCAGCAGCCAACGGACTAGCGGGGGAGAGACCCAGTACTTC. The gene calls are TRBV7-2 and TRBJ2-5, with TRBD2 matching over 13 bases. Germline values: CDR1 SGHTA, CDR2 FQGNSA. J lost 4 bases, V lost 5 bases, and 4 bases had no gene match. The CDR3 has 15 amino acids.